This T cell receptor (beta chain) was captured by sequencing in a study of blood T cell repertoires in COVID-19. Looking at the study overall: The United States, Italy and Spain supplied acute and convalescent COVID-19 samples. In each case, the material was cDNA or gDNA derived from T cells, B-cell-depleted T cells, or PBMCs.

Methods used by the authors: Nucleated cell number was recorded as an estimate derived from reference gene primer amplification. Clones were read by immunoSEQ multiplex PCR, and TCRdb kept only the in-frame ones, dropping some. Clone size and the V and J calls come from that table; the DNA yielded D and trimming. The data show around 140,000 clones, 80% to 85% seen once. CDR3 length: 15 amino acids. The trim removed 3 bases at V and 3 bases at J, leaving 6 bases unmatched. The germline gives CDR1 MDHEN, CDR2 SYDVKM. The sequencing input was peripheral blood. The rearrangement links TRBV28 to TRBJ2-3, with 7 nucleotides matching TRBD1. The receptor was isolated from a human donor in a cohort sampled during active COVID-19. The CDR3 region is CASSFQGVGTDTQYF. DNA of the CDR3: TGTGCCAGCAGTTTCCAGGGGGTTGGGACAGATACGCAGTATTTT.